This TCR beta chain was recorded in a study of a mutant IDH1 vaccine in newly diagnosed glioma. About the research overall: Commencement of vaccination occurred 4-6 weeks following radiotherapy alone, or concurrently with temozolomide cycles. V12 occurred at week 35 and V13 at week 47. The treated group averaged approximately 42 years old and was around 62% male, roughly 38% female.

Profiled with immunoSEQ multiplex PCR; TCRdb holds only in-frame clones, not every one. The sample lists over 30,000 clones, around nine tenths occurring once. Regarding the study as a whole: Immune responses induced by the vaccine were seen in about 93% of patients, spanning multiple MHC alleles.

Time point here: week 47, end of study. Vaccine doses each comprised 300 ug of mutant IDH1 20-mer peptide, with topical imiquimod. With regard to this clone: The antigen is undetermined.

The CDR3 is 17 residues long. Germline V gene lookup returns CDR1 MGHRA and CDR2 YSYEKL. Trimming cost V 5 bases and J 0 bases; bases outside gene matches: 9. The TCR was taken from a woman aged 25 to 39 with glioma. The chain links TRBV4-1 to TRBJ2-1; 8 nucleotides align to TRBD2. The material sequenced was PBMCs, taken from a glioma patient whose treatment included an IDH1 peptide vaccine. The CDR3 DNA follows: TGCGCCAGCAGCATCCAACTAGCGGCCACCTCCTACAATGAGCAGTTCTTC. Translation gives CASSIQLAATSYNEQFF.